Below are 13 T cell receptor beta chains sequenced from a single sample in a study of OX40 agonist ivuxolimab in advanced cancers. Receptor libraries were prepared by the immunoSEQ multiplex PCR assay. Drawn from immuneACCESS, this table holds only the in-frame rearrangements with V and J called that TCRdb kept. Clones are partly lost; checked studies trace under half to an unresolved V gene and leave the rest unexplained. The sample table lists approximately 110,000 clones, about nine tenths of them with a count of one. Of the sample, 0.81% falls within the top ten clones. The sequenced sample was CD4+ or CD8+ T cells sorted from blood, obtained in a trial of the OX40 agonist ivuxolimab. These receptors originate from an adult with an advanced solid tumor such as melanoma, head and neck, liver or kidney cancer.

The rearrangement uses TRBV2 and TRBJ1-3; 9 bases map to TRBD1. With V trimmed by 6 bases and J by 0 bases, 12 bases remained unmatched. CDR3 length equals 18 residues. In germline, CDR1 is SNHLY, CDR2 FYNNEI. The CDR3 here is CASRPGQGIPSSGNTIYF. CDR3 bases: TGTGCCAGCAGACCGGGACAGGGAATACCGAGCTCTGGAAACACCATATATTTT.

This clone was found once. The CDR3 reads CASSWEGLTRRETQYF. CDR3 DNA sequence: TGTGCCAGCAGCTGGGAGGGACTTACCCGCCGAGAGACCCAGTACTTC. V gene TRBV5-4 combines with J gene TRBJ2-5, with TRBD2 identical over 7 bases. Losses at the gene ends were 3 bases for V and 4 bases for J; bases not matched to a gene: 12. Germline CDR1 is SGHNT and CDR2 is YYREEE (reference sequence). The CDR3 has 16 amino acids. The full variable domain, completed using reference TRBV5-4 and TRBJ2-5, is ETGVTQSPTHLIKTRGQQVTLRCSSQSGHNTVSWYQQALGQGPQFIFQYYREEENGRGNFPPRFSGLQFPNYSSELNVNALELDDSALYLCASSWEGLTRRETQYFGPGTRLLVL.

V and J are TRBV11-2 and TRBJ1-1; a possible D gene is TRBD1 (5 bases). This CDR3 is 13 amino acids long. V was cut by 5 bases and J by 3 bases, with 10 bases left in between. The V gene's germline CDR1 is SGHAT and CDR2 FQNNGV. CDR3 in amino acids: CASSRGDYTEAFF. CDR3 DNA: TGTGCCAGCAGCCGAGGGGACTACACTGAAGCTTTCTTT.

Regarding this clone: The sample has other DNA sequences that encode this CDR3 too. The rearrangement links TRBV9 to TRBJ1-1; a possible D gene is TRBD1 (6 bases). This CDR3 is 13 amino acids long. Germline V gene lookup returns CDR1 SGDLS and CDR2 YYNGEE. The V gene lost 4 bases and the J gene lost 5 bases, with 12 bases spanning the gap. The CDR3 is CASSQGLGTEAFF. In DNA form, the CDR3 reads TGTGCCAGCAGCCAGGGGCTGGGAACTGAAGCTTTCTTT.

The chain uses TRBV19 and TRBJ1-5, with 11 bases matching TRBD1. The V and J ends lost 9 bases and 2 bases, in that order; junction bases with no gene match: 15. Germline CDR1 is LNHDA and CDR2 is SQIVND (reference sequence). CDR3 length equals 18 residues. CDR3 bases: TGTGCCAGCCAAAGACCGGGACAGGGGGTAGGGGGCAATCAGCCCCAGCATTTT. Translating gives CASQRPGQGVGGNQPQHF.

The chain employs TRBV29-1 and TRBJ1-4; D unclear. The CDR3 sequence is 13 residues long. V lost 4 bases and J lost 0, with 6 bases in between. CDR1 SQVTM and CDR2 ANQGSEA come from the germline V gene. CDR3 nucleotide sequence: TGCAGCGTTGTGGGTGCAACTAATGAAAAACTGTTTTTT. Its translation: CSVVGATNEKLFF.

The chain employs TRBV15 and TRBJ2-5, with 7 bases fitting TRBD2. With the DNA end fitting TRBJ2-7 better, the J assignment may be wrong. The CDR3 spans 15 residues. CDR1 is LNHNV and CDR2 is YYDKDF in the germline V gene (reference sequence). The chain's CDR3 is CATSRGGGSWYEQYF. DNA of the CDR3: TGTGCCACCAGCAGAGGGGGCGGGAGTTGGTACGAGCAGTACTTC.

CDR3 in amino acids: CASSITGGSYEQYF. CDR3 nucleotide sequence: TGTGCCAGTAGTATCACGGGGGGTTCCTACGAGCAGTACTTC. This chain joins TRBV19 and TRBJ2-7; 7 bases align to TRBD2. CDR3 length: 14 residues. V shed 3 bases and J 1 base; nucleotides not matched to a gene: 3. Looked up from germline, CDR1 is LNHDA and CDR2 is SQIVND (reference sequence).

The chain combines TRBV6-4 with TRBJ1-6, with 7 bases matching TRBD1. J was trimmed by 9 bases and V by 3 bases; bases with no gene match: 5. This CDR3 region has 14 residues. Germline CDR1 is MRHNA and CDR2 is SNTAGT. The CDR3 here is CASSENRGGSPLHF. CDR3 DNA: TGTGCCAGCAGTGAGAACAGGGGAGGTTCACCCCTCCACTTT.

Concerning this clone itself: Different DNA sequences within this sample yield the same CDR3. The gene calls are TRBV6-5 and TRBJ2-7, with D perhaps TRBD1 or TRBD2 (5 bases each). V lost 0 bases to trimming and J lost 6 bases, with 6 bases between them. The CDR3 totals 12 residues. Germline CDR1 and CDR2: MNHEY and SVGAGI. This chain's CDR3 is CASSYSRGEQYF. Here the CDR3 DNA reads TGTGCCAGCAGTTACTCGAGGGGCGAGCAGTACTTC.

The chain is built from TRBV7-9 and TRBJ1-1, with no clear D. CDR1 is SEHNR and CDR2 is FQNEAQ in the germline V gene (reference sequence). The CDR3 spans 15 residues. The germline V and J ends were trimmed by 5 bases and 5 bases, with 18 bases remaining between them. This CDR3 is CASSLETVLRTEAFF. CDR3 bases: TGTGCCAGCAGCCTAGAAACAGTCTTAAGGACTGAAGCTTTCTTT.

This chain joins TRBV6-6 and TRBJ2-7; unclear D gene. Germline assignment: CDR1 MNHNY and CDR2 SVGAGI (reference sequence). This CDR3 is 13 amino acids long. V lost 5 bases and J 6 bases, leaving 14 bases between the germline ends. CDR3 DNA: TGTGCCAGCAGTAAGTCCGTGTGGGGCGAGCAGTACTTC. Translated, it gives CASSKSVWGEQYF.

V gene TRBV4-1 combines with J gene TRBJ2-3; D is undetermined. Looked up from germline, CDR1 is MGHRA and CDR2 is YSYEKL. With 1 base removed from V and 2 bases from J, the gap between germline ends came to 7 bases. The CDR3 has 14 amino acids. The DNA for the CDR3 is TGCGCCAGCAGCCAAGGACTTTCCACAGATACGCAGTATTTT. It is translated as CASSQGLSTDTQYF.